Listed below are T cell receptor beta chains from one sample, sequenced in a study of blood T cell repertoires in COVID-19. Libraries were prepared by immunoSEQ multiplex PCR; TCRdb keeps only in-frame clonotypes and omits some of them. The sample records more than 45,000 clones, nearly 85% being singletons. Sequencing was done on a sample of peripheral blood. All receptors come from a man in his forties with acute or convalescent COVID-19. Both conserved end residues are part of each CDR3. D genes are given only for firm matches. Clone size appears in some rows only: once, few, many, or a class for an expanded clone.

CDR3	DNA	D	size	V	J
CASSRAGNEQFF	TGTGCCAGCTCACGTGCCGGCAATGAGCAGTTCTTC	-	once	TRBV18	TRBJ2-1
CAWSVWDRGRSQPQHF	TGTGCCTGGAGTGTCTGGGACAGGGGACGGAGTCAGCCCCAGCATTTT	TRBD1	-	TRBV30	TRBJ1-5
CAISERGQGDHGYTF	TGTGCCATCAGTGAGAGAGGACAGGGAGACCATGGCTACACCTTC	TRBD1	few	TRBV10-3	TRBJ1-2
CASSYSHGSPGNEQFF	TGTGCCAGCAGTTACTCACACGGGAGCCCTGGGAATGAGCAGTTCTTC	-	-	TRBV6-5	TRBJ2-1
CASRLSSSYNSPLHF	TGTGCCAGCAGACTAAGTAGCTCCTATAATTCACCCCTCCACTTT	-	-	TRBV25-1	TRBJ1-6
CASSVVVSGNTEAFF	TGTGCCAGCAGCGTAGTTGTTTCGGGGAACACTGAAGCTTTCTTT	-	-	TRBV9	TRBJ1-1
CASSNRLADTQYF	TGTGCCAGTAGCAACAGACTAGCCGATACGCAGTATTTT	TRBD2	-	TRBV19	TRBJ2-3
CASSLEGGSGELFF	TGTGCCAGCAGCTTAGAAGGGGGATCCGGGGAGCTGTTTTTT	-	few	TRBV11-2	TRBJ2-2
CAWSSDRTGGGQPQHF	TGTGCCTGGAGCTCAGATAGGACAGGGGGCGGTCAGCCCCAGCATTTT	TRBD1	few	TRBV30	TRBJ1-5
CASSPGQGGDTQYF	TGCGCCAGCAGCCCGGGACAGGGAGGAGATACGCAGTATTTT	TRBD1	few	TRBV5-1	TRBJ2-3
CASSVAGGGGYGYTF	TGTGCCAGCAGTGTCGCAGGGGGTGGCGGGTATGGCTACACCTTC	TRBD1	few	TRBV2	TRBJ1-2
CASSPRHTGVSGYTF	TGTGCCAGCAGCCCTCGACACACGGGGGTGAGTGGCTACACCTTC	-	-	TRBV13	TRBJ1-2
CASSSTGRGGQPQHF	TGTGCCAGCAGCTCCACAGGGAGGGGAGGTCAGCCCCAGCATTTT	-	-	TRBV11-3	TRBJ1-5
CASSYAGGAGETQYF	TGTGCCAGCAGTTACGCGGGAGGGGCCGGGGAGACCCAGTACTTC	TRBD2	-	TRBV6-2/TRBV6-3	TRBJ2-5
CASSSAGGPYGYTF	TGTGCCAGCAGCTCGGCAGGGGGCCCCTATGGCTACACCTTC	TRBD1	-	TRBV7-6	TRBJ1-2